These 9 T cell receptor beta chains originate from one sample sequenced in a study of cytomegalovirus exposure and HLA in healthy donors. The PCR ran on 60 Vbeta and 13 Jbeta primers. Only in-frame clones appear in the TCRdb table, and some are missing; sequencing was by immunoSEQ multiplex PCR. The sample holds 150,000 to 200,000 clones, under 85% seen once. Specimen: PBMCs. The source of these receptors is a female donor in good health and CMV-seronegative.

The chain carries TRBV5-8 and TRBJ1-6; 9 positions agree with TRBD1. Per germline, CDR1 SGHTS and CDR2 YDEGEE. J gave up 8 bases and V 3 bases, and 9 bases lay outside the gene matches. The CDR3 sequence is 16 residues long. CDR3 DNA sequence: TGTGCCAGCAGCTACCTAGGACAGGGGAAGGATTCACCCCTCCACTTT. Translating it yields CASSYLGQGKDSPLHF.

This chain uses TRBV7-3 with TRBJ1-3; D might be TRBD1 (6 bases). Germline CDR1 is SGHTA and CDR2 is FQGTGA. The CDR3 consists of 15 residues. V dropped 2 bases and J dropped 4 bases, with 12 bases sitting between them. The CDR3 protein is CASSLQSGEGNTIYF. The CDR3 bases are TGTGCCAGCAGCTTACAGTCAGGGGAAGGAAACACCATATATTTT.

The J gene is TRBJ2-7, the V gene TRBV7-2; 12 bases agree with TRBD2. Looked up from germline, CDR1 is SGHTA and CDR2 is FQGNSA. The CDR3 runs to 15 residues. V shed 7 bases and J 1 base; nucleotides not matched to a gene: 5. CDR3 region: CASKTGTSGSYEQYF. The CDR3 DNA reads as TGTGCCAGCAAAACCGGGACTAGCGGGTCCTACGAGCAGTACTTC.

The rearrangement joins TRBV7-8 to TRBJ2-3, with 9 bases identical to TRBD1. Unmatched junction bases numbered 11, after V lost 2 bases and J lost 2 bases. In germline, CDR1 is SGHVS, CDR2 FQNEAQ. The CDR3 contains 18 residues. The CDR3 loop is CASSLRGTGFVTTDTQYF. The CDR3 bases are TGTGCCAGCAGCTTAAGGGGGACAGGGTTTGTGACCACAGATACGCAGTATTTT.

The chain has TRBV28 and TRBJ2-5; 10 nucleotides agree with TRBD2. Losses at the gene ends were 6 bases for V and 5 bases for J; bases not matched to a gene: 3. Germline CDR1 reads MDHEN; CDR2 reads SYDVKM. The CDR3 runs 13 residues. The CDR3 spells CASRPSGSETQYF. CDR3 coding DNA: TGTGCCAGCAGGCCTAGCGGGAGTGAGACCCAGTACTTC.

This clone is a singleton in its sample. The chain couples TRBV30 to TRBJ1-6; no clear D gene. The germline V and J ends were trimmed by 5 bases and 4 bases, with 6 bases remaining between them. CDR1 GTSNPN and CDR2 SVGIG come from the germline V gene (reference sequence). The CDR3 spans 12 residues. CDR3: CAWRGYNSPLHF. In DNA form, the CDR3 reads TGTGCCTGGCGGGGATATAATTCACCCCTCCACTTT.

This clone has only one observation. The rearrangement links TRBV6-7 to TRBJ1-5; D remains ambiguous. TRBV6-7 has ORF status, its function being uncertain. The CDR3 has 14 amino acids. Trimming shortened V by 8 bases and J by 2 bases, and 13 bases separated the two germline ends. CDR3 protein: CASPLGRGNQPQHF. CDR3 in DNA: TGTGCCAGCCCCTTGGGGAGGGGCAATCAGCCCCAGCATTTT.

This chain uses TRBV28 with TRBJ2-1, with 8 bases lining up with TRBD2. V shed 5 bases and J 8 bases; nucleotides not matched to a gene: 14. Germline values: CDR1 MDHEN, CDR2 SYDVKM. This CDR3 spans 16 amino acids. The CDR3: CASSAVPGLENDEQFF. CDR3 DNA sequence: TGTGCCAGCAGTGCTGTCCCGGGACTAGAAAACGATGAGCAGTTCTTC.

V is TRBV6-5 and J is TRBJ2-5; D is undetermined. Trimming removed 0 bases at V and 1 base at J, with 6 bases between. The CDR3 contains 14 residues. Looked up from germline, CDR1 is MNHEY and CDR2 is SVGAGI. The CDR3, as DNA: TGTGCCAGCAGTTACTCAAATCGCCAAGAGACCCAGTACTTC. Its translation is CASSYSNRQETQYF.